The rows below give T cell receptor beta chains drawn from one sample of a study of blood T cell repertoires in COVID-19. The repertoire was sequenced with immunoSEQ multiplex PCR; TCRdb's copy has only in-frame clones and lacks some. This sample has 200,000 to 250,000 clones, with roughly 80% found just once. Sequencing was carried out using peripheral blood. Every receptor here comes from a woman older than 75 with COVID-19, enrolled during active disease. Both conserved end residues are part of each CDR3. The D gene is left open where the match is weak. Size values are once, few and many counts, or a class for expanded clones, and some rows have none.

size	D	V	J	DNA	CDR3
few	NA	TRBV5-8	TRBJ2-6	TGTGCCAGCACCCGAGGGAGCTCTGGGGCCAACGTCCTGACTTTC	CASTRGSSGANVLTF
NA	TRBD1	TRBV5-6	TRBJ1-2	TGTGCCAGCAGCTTGCCCGGGACAGGGTTTCAAACCTTC	CASSLPGTGFQTF
NA	TRBD2	TRBV5-1	TRBJ2-1	TGCGCCAGCAGCCCCTTTTGGGACACGACGGGACTAGCGGGAGGGAGCTCCTACAATGAGCAGTTCTTC	CASSPFWDTTGLAGGSSYNEQFF
NA	NA	TRBV30	TRBJ2-3	TGTGCCTGGACGGAGGGGAGCACAGATACGCAGTATTTT	CAWTEGSTDTQYF
few	TRBD1	TRBV5-1	TRBJ1-4	TGCGCCAGCAGCTTGGCGGCTGACAGGGAACGGGGTGAAAAACTGTTTTTT	CASSLAADRERGEKLFF
many	TRBD1	TRBV3-1/TRBV3-2	TRBJ2-1	TGTGCCAGCAGCCGTGGACAGGGGAATGAGCAGTTCTTC	CASSRGQGNEQFF
NA	NA	TRBV30	TRBJ2-7	TGTGCCTGGAGTGTACAGGGAGCCTACGAGCAGTACTTC	CAWSVQGAYEQYF
few	TRBD1	TRBV7-9	TRBJ1-2	TGTGCCAGCAGACCGTCCGGGACAGGGAGGGATGGCTACACCTTC	CASRPSGTGRDGYTF
NA	TRBD1	TRBV7-8	TRBJ2-7	TGTGCCAGCAGCGACCGGCTGGCGCGAACAGGGGGCTCGACGAACTTC	CASSDRLARTGGSTNF
NA	TRBD1	TRBV5-4	TRBJ1-6	TGTGCCAGCAGCCTGGACAGGTTTAATTCACCCCTCCACTTT	CASSLDRFNSPLHF
NA	NA	TRBV7-2	TRBJ2-7	TGTGCCAGCAGTTTTCGCGGGATACTATACGAGCAGTACTTC	CASSFRGILYEQYF